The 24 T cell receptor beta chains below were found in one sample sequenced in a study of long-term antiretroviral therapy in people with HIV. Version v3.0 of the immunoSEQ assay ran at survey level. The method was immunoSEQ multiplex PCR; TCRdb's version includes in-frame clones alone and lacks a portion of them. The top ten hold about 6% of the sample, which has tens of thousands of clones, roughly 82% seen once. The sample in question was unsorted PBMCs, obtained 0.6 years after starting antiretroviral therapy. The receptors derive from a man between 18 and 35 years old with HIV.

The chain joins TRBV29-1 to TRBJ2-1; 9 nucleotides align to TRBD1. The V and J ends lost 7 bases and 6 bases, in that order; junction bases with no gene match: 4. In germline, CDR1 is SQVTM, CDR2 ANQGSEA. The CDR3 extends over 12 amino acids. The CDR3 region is CSAGTGSNEQFF. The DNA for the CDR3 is TGCAGCGCTGGGACAGGGAGCAATGAGCAGTTCTTC.

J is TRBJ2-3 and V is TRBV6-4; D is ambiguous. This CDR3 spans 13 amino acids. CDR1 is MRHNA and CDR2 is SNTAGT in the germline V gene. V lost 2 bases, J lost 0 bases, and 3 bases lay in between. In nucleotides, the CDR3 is TGTGCCAGCAGTGACGGGAGCACAGATACGCAGTATTTT. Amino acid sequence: CASSDGSTDTQYF.

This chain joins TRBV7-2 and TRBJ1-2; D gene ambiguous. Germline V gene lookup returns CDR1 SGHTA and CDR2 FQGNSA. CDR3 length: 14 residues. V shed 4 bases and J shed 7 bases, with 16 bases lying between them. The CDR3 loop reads CASSSPIWGAGYTF. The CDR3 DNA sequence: TGTGCCAGCAGCTCCCCAATATGGGGTGCTGGCTACACCTTC.

CDR3 loop: CASSNSRDGWAVTDTQYF. Written as DNA, the CDR3 is TGCGCCAGCAGCAATAGCCGAGACGGTTGGGCCGTCACAGATACGCAGTATTTT. The gene calls are TRBV5-1 and TRBJ2-3; D is undetermined. This CDR3 is built from 18 residues. V was cut by 4 bases and J by 2 bases, with 23 bases left in between. From germline, CDR1 is SGHRS and CDR2 YFSETQ. The complete variable domain, with remaining parts taken from reference TRBV5-1 and TRBJ2-3, reads KAGVTQTPRYLIKTRGQQVTLSCSPISGHRSVSWYQQTPGQGLQFLFEYFSETQRNKGNFPGRFSGRQFSNSRSEMNVSTLELGDSALYLCASSNSRDGWAVTDTQYFGPGTRLTVL.

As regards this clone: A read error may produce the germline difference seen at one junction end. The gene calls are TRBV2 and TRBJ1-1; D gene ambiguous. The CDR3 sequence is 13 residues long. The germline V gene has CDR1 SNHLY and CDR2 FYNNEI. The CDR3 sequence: CASSKRGNSEAFF. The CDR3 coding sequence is TGTGCCAGCAGTAAAAGAGGGAACTCTGAAGCTTTCTTT.

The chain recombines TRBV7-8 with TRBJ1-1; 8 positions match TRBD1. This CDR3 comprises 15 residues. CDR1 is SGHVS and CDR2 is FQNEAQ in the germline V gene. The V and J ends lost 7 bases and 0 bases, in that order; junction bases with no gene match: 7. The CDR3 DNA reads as TGTGCCAGCACCCTACAGGGGGGCCTGAACACTGAAGCTTTCTTT. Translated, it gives CASTLQGGLNTEAFF.

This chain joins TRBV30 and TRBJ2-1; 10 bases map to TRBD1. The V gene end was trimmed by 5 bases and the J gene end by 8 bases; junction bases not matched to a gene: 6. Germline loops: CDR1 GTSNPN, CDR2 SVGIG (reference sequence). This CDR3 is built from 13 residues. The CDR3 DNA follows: TGTGCCTGGGGCCGGGACAGGGGCGATGAGCAGTTCTTC. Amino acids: CAWGRDRGDEQFF.

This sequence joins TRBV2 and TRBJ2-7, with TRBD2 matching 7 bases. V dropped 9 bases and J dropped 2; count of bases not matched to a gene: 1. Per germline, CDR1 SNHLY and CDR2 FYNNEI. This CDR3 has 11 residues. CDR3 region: CASAGAYEQYF. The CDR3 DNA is TGTGCCAGTGCGGGGGCCTACGAGCAGTACTTC.

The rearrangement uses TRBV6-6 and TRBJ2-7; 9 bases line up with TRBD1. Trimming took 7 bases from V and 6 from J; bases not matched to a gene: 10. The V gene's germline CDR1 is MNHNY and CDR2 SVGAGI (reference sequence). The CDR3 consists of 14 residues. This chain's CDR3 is CASIPGQGKFEQYF. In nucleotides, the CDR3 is TGTGCCAGCATTCCGGGACAGGGAAAATTCGAGCAGTACTTC.

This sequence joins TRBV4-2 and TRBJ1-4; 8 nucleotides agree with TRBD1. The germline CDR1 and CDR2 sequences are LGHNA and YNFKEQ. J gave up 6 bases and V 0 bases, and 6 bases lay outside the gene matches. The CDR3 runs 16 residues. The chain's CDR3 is CASSQDPQGAYEKLFF. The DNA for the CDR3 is TGTGCCAGCAGCCAAGATCCCCAGGGGGCTTATGAAAAACTGTTTTTT.

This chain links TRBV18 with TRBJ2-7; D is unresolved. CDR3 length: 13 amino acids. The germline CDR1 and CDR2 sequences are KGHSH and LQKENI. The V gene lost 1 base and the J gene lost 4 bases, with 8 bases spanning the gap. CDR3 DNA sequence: TGTGCCAGCTCACCACAGCTAGGTTACGAGCAGTACTTC. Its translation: CASSPQLGYEQYF.

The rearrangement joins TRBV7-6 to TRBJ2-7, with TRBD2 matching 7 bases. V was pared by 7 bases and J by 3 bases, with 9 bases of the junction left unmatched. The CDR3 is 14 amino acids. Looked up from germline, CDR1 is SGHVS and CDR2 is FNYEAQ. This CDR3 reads CASNTGGPNYEQYF. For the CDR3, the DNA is TGTGCCAGCAACACGGGGGGACCCAACTACGAGCAGTACTTC.

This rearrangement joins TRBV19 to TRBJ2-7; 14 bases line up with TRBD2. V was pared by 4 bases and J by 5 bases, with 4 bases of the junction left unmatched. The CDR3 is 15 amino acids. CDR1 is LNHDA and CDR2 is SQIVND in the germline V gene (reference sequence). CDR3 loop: CASSRGTSGSNEQYF. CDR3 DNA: TGTGCCAGTAGTAGAGGGACTAGCGGGAGTAACGAGCAGTACTTC.

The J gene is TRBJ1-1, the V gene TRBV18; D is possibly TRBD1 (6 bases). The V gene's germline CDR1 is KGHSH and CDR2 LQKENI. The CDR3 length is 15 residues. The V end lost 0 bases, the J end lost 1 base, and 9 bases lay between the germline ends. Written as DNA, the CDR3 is TGTGCCAGCTCACCACCGGGCAGGGGGAACACTGAAGCTTTCTTT. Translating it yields CASSPPGRGNTEAFF.

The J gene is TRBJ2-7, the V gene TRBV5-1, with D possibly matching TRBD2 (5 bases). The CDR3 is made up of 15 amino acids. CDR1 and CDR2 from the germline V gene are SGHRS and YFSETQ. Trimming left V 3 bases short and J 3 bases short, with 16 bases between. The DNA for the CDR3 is TGCGCCAGCAGCTCGAGATTCAGTGGGAGCTACGAGCAGTACTTC. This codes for CASSSRFSGSYEQYF.

CDR3 bases: TGCGCCAGCAGCCCCACCGGGACTGTAGGTCAGCCCCAGCATTTT. It is translated as CASSPTGTVGQPQHF. The gene calls are TRBV4-3 and TRBJ1-5; D is perhaps TRBD1 (5 bases). The V and J ends lost 4 bases and 6 bases respectively, with 16 bases between them. The germline V gene encodes CDR1 LGHNA and CDR2 YSLEER. The CDR3 is 15 amino acids.

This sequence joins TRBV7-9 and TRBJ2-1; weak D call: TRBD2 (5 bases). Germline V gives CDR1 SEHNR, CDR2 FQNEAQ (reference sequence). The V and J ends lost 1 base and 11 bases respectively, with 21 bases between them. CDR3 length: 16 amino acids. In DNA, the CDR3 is TGTGCCAGCAGCTTAGGGGTGGGGAACCTAGGCGGGCAGCAGTTCTTC. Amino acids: CASSLGVGNLGGQQFF.

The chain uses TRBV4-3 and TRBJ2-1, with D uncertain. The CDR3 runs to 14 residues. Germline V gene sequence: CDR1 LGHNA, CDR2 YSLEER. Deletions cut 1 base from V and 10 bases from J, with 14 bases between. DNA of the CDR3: TGCGCCAGCAGCCAAGGGGCGAGTTTCATCGAGCAGTTCTTC. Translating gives CASSQGASFIEQFF.

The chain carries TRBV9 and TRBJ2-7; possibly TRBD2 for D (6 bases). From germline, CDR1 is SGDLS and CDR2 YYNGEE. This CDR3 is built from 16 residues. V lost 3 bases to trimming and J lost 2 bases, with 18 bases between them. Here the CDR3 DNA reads TGTGCCAGCAGCGAACGTGGTAGCGGCCTTCCCTACGAGCAGTACTTC. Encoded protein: CASSERGSGLPYEQYF.

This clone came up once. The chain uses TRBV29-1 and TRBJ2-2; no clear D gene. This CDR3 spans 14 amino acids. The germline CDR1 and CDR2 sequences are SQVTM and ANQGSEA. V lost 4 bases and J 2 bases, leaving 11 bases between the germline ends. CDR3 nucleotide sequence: TGCAGCGTTGGAAGATTAGAAAACACCGGGGAGCTGTTTTTT. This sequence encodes CSVGRLENTGELFF.

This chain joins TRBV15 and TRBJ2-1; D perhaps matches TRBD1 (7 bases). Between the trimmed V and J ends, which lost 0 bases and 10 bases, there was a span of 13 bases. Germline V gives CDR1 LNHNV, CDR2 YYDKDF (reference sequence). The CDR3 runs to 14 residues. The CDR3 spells CATSRDSGRGEQFF. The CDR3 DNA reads TGTGCCACCAGCAGAGATAGCGGCAGGGGGGAGCAGTTCTTC.

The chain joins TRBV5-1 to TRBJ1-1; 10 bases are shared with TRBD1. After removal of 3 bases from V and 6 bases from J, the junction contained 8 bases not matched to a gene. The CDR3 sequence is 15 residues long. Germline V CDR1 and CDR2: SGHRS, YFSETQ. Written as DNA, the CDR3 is TGCGCCAGCAGCTCCCCGGGACAGGGGTACTCTGAAGCTTTCTTT. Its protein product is CASSSPGQGYSEAFF.

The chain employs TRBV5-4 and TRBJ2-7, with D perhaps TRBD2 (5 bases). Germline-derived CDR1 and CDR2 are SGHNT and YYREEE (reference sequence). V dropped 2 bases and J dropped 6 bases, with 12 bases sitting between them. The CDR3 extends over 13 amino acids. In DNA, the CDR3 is TGTGCCAGCAGCTTATGGAACGGGGTCGAGCAGTACTTC. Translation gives CASSLWNGVEQYF.

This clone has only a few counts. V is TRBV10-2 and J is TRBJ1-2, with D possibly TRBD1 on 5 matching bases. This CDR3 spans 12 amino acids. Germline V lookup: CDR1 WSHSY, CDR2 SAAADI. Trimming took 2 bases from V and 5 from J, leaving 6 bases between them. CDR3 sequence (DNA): TGCGCCAGCAGTGAGGGGGCATATGGCTACACCTTC. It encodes CASSEGAYGYTF.